The 3 T cell receptor beta chains below were found in one sample sequenced in a study of blood T cell repertoires in COVID-19. Here immunoSEQ multiplex PCR was the method, and the copy in TCRdb shows in-frame clones only, minus some. The sample contains about 240,000 clones, approximately 82% of which appear only once. The sample was peripheral blood. The receptor set was obtained from a man younger than 40 who had recovered from COVID-19.

The chain couples TRBV19 to TRBJ1-6; TRBD1 matches at 7 bases. CDR3 size: 14 residues. Germline V gives CDR1 LNHDA, CDR2 SQIVND (reference sequence). V was clipped by 5 bases and J by 6 bases; unmatched bases: 4. This CDR3 reads CASSDGTANSPLHF. CDR3 coding DNA: TGTGCCAGTAGTGACGGGACAGCTAATTCACCCCTCCACTTT.

The chain carries TRBV28 and TRBJ2-7; D remains unclear. The CDR3 runs 11 residues. The germline V gene encodes CDR1 MDHEN and CDR2 SYDVKM. The ends were cut back, 4 bases at V and 3 bases at J, with 4 bases in the middle. CDR3 sequence: CASSSYYEQYV. CDR3 sequence (DNA): TGTGCCAGCAGTTCCTACTACGAGCAGTACGTC.

The rearrangement uses TRBV28 and TRBJ2-1, with TRBD2 identical over 9 bases. The V gene's germline CDR1 is MDHEN and CDR2 SYDVKM. The CDR3 extends over 16 amino acids. V was clipped by 4 bases and J by 1 base; unmatched bases: 5. CDR3 in amino acids: CASSSPTSGSYNEQFF. In nucleotides, the CDR3 is TGTGCCAGCAGTTCGCCTACTAGCGGGTCCTACAATGAGCAGTTCTTC.